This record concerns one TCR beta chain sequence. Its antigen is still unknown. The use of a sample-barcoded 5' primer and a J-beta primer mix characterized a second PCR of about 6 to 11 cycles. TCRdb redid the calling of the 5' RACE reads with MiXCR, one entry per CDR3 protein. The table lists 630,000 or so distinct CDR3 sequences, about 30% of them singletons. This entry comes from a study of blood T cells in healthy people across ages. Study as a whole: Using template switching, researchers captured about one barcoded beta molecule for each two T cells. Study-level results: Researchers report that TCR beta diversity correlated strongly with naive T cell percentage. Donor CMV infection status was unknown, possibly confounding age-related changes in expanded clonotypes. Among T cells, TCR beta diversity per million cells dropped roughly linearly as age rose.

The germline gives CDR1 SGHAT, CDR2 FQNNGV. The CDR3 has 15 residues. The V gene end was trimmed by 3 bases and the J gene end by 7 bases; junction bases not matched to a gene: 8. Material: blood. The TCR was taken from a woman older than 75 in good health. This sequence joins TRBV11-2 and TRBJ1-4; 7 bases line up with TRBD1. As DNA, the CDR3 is TGTGCCAGCAGCTTCAAGGGGGCCTGGGGTGAAAAACTGTTTTTT. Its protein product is CASSFKGAWGEKLFF.